What follows are 28 T cell receptor beta chains derived from one specimen sequenced in a study of blood T cell repertoires in COVID-19. Sequenced by immunoSEQ multiplex PCR; TCRdb stores in-frame clones only, minus some. Of some 57,000 clones in the sample, 80% to 95% were seen once. What was sequenced was peripheral blood. The receptors shown here come from a human donor in a cohort sampled during active COVID-19.

The rearrangement links TRBV7-3 to TRBJ2-3, with TRBD2 matching 14 bases. CDR1 and CDR2 (germline): SGHTA, FQGTGA. There are 18 residues in the CDR3. V was pared by 5 bases and J by 0 bases, with 7 bases of the junction left unmatched. For the CDR3, the DNA is TGTGCCAGCAGCCCCGGGACTAGCGGGAGCCTGAGCACAGATACGCAGTATTTT. As protein: CASSPGTSGSLSTDTQYF. Full variable domain (missing parts from reference TRBV7-3 and TRBJ2-3): GAGVSQTPSNKVTEKGKYVELRCDPISGHTALYWYRQSLGQGPEFLIYFQGTGAADDSGLPNDRFFAVRPEGSVSTLKIQRTERGDSAVYLCASSPGTSGSLSTDTQYFGPGTRLTVL.

This rearrangement joins TRBV19 to TRBJ2-5; TRBD2 aligns across 8 bases. V gave up 5 bases and J gave up 4 bases; unmatched junction bases: 9. This CDR3 has 15 amino acids. CDR1 is LNHDA and CDR2 is SQIVND in the germline V gene (reference sequence). The CDR3 sequence is CASSLQRGSRETQYF. As DNA, the CDR3 is TGTGCCAGTAGTTTACAGCGGGGGAGTAGAGAGACCCAGTACTTC.

V gene TRBV6-6 combines with J gene TRBJ2-7, with D perhaps matching TRBD2 (6 bases). Germline CDR1 is MNHNY and CDR2 is SVGAGI (reference sequence). The length of the CDR3 is 14 residues. V lost 5 bases, J lost 2 bases, and 13 bases lay in between. The CDR3, as DNA: TGTGCCAGCAGTACAGGCGGGGCTACCTACGAGCAGTACTTC. This sequence encodes CASSTGGATYEQYF.

The rearrangement links TRBV18 to TRBJ1-6, with 8 bases lining up with TRBD1. The CDR3 contains 15 residues. Trimming at V came to 4 bases and at J to 5 bases, leaving 4 bases not matched to a gene. Germline CDR1 reads KGHSH; CDR2 reads LQKENI. This CDR3 reads CASSLGQGNNSPLHF. The CDR3 DNA follows: TGTGCCAGCTCACTCGGACAGGGAAATAATTCACCCCTCCACTTT.

V usage is TRBV7-9 and J usage is TRBJ1-1, with no clear D. V was cut by 1 base and J by 9 bases, with 3 bases left in between. CDR1 and CDR2 (germline): SEHNR, FQNEAQ (reference sequence). The CDR3 sequence is 10 residues long. CDR3 nucleotides: TGTGCCAGCAGCTTAGTAAAAGCTTTCTTT. Protein product: CASSLVKAFF. Together with reference TRBV7-9 and TRBJ1-1, the CDR3 gives the full variable domain: DTGVSQNPRHKITKRGQNVTFRCDPISEHNRLYWYRQTLGQGPEFLTYFQNEAQLEKSRLLSDRFSAERPKGSFSTLEIQRTEQGDSAMYLCASSLVKAFFGQGTRLTVV.

Concerning this clone itself: Other DNA sequences in the same sample also yield this CDR3. The J gene is TRBJ2-7, the V gene TRBV3-1 (or the pseudogene TRBV3-2), with 9 bases identical to TRBD1. Germline CDR1 LGHDT, CDR2 YNNKEL (reference sequence). Trimming removed 4 bases from V and 1 base from J; junction bases left unmatched: 2. CDR3 length equals 14 residues. The CDR3 DNA reads TGTGCCAGCAGCCCGGGACAGGGATCCTACGAGCAGTACTTC. This translates into CASSPGQGSYEQYF.

The chain couples TRBV25-1 to TRBJ1-1; D unresolved. This CDR3 region has 13 residues. Per germline, CDR1 MGHDK and CDR2 SYGVNS. Deletions cut 9 bases from V and 5 bases from J, with 16 bases between. For the CDR3, the DNA is TGTGCCAGTGCCGGTTTGGGCCTGACTGAAGCTTTCTTT. As protein: CASAGLGLTEAFF.

This chain links TRBV6-6 with TRBJ2-2; 8 bases map to TRBD1. V was pared by 6 bases and J by 3 bases, with 6 bases of the junction left unmatched. Germline V gives CDR1 MNHNY, CDR2 SVGAGI (reference sequence). The CDR3 is 15 residues long. The CDR3 loop is CASRPQQGDTGELFF. For the CDR3, the DNA is TGTGCCAGCAGGCCTCAACAGGGGGACACCGGGGAGCTGTTTTTT.

This clone was detected once. V usage is TRBV12-5 and J usage is TRBJ1-4, with 12 bases lining up with TRBD1. Germline V CDR1 and CDR2: LGHNT, FRNRAP. V shed 4 bases and J 6 bases; nucleotides not matched to a gene: 6. The CDR3 length is 16 residues. The CDR3 here is CASGSKGQGADEKLFF. The CDR3 DNA is TGTGCTAGTGGTTCGAAGGGACAGGGGGCTGATGAAAAACTGTTTTTT.

The gene calls are TRBV5-8 and TRBJ1-5, with a possible D match to TRBD1 (6 bases). CDR3 length equals 14 residues. Trimming removed 3 bases from V and 0 bases from J, with 7 bases in between. The germline gives CDR1 SGHTS, CDR2 YDEGEE. This CDR3 is CASSWTASNQPQHF. CDR3 DNA sequence: TGTGCCAGCAGCTGGACAGCTAGCAATCAGCCCCAGCATTTT.

The V gene is TRBV28, the J gene TRBJ2-1, with a tentative D call TRBD2 (6 bases). CDR1 and CDR2 from the germline V gene are MDHEN and SYDVKM. This CDR3 contains 14 residues. V dropped 8 bases and J dropped 1 base, with 12 bases sitting between them. Here the CDR3 reads CASGSGSSYNEQFF. The CDR3, as DNA: TGTGCCAGCGGAAGCGGGTCATCCTACAATGAGCAGTTCTTC.

The genes are TRBV6-5 and TRBJ1-4; D might be TRBD1 (6 bases). This CDR3 has 12 amino acids. The germline V gene has CDR1 MNHEY and CDR2 SVGAGI. Trimming shortened V by 6 bases and J by 8 bases, and 10 bases separated the two germline ends. CDR3 nucleotide sequence: TGTGCCAGCAGACCCAGGGGAGAAAAACTGTTTTTT. Amino acid sequence: CASRPRGEKLFF.

V gene TRBV19 combines with J gene TRBJ2-1; TRBD2 is a possible D gene (5 bases). This CDR3 is 15 amino acids long. With 3 bases removed from V and 5 bases from J, the gap between germline ends came to 14 bases. The germline V gene encodes CDR1 LNHDA and CDR2 SQIVND (reference sequence). Here the CDR3 DNA reads TGTGCCAGTAGTATTAGTTTCGGGGTGCACAATGAGCAGTTCTTC. Amino acids: CASSISFGVHNEQFF.

The CDR3 coding sequence is TGTGCCAGCTCAGGATTAAATAGCAATCAGCCCCAGCATTTT. Its protein is CASSGLNSNQPQHF. The V and J genes are TRBV6-5 and TRBJ1-5; unclear D gene. The germline CDR1 and CDR2 sequences are MNHEY and SVGAGI. This CDR3 contains 14 residues. Trimming cost V 8 bases and J 0 bases, with 11 bases left between them.

This clone was picked up one time. The rearrangement links TRBV6-1 to TRBJ2-3, with D possibly TRBD2 on 5 matching bases. Germline V lookup: CDR1 MNHNS, CDR2 SASEGT. The V end was cut by 2 bases, the J end by 1 base, with 13 bases between. The CDR3 has 16 residues. The CDR3 DNA follows: TGTGCCAGCAGTGAAACATTGAGGGTTCGCACAGATACGCAGTATTTT. This encodes CASSETLRVRTDTQYF.

The rearrangement uses TRBV11-2 and TRBJ2-7; 10 bases align to TRBD1. With V trimmed by 5 bases and J by 3 bases, 4 bases remained unmatched. The CDR3 covers 14 residues. The germline V gene has CDR1 SGHAT and CDR2 FQNNGV. The CDR3 reads CASSRGQGNYEQYF. CDR3 DNA sequence: TGTGCCAGCAGCAGGGGACAGGGGAACTACGAGCAGTACTTC.

The chain couples TRBV10-3 to TRBJ1-1; 8 bases match TRBD1. This CDR3 comprises 17 residues. Germline assignment: CDR1 ENHRY and CDR2 SYGVKD. V shed 5 bases and J 1 base; nucleotides not matched to a gene: 12. The CDR3 coding sequence is TGTGCCATCAGTACCGGGACAGGTCGCCGGGGGAACACTGAAGCTTTCTTT. This sequence encodes CAISTGTGRRGNTEAFF.

This rearrangement joins TRBV7-3 to TRBJ2-3; D may be TRBD2 (7 bases). V was shortened by 6 bases and J by 0 bases, with 16 bases between the two germline ends. The CDR3 loop spans 16 amino acids. Germline V CDR1 and CDR2: SGHTA, FQGTGA. CDR3 amino acids: CASSSRGGLSTDTQYF. The CDR3 bases are TGTGCCAGCAGTTCCCGCGGGGGCCTGAGCACAGATACGCAGTATTTT.

This clone was detected once. The gene calls are TRBV5-4 and TRBJ1-2, with D perhaps matching TRBD1 (6 bases). The ends were cut back, 4 bases at V and 2 bases at J, with 9 bases in the middle. The CDR3 is 13 amino acids. Germline CDR1 reads SGHNT; CDR2 reads YYREEE (reference sequence). Here the CDR3 DNA reads TGTGCCAGCAGCATACAGGGAAACTATGGCTACACCTTC. Translation gives CASSIQGNYGYTF.

This CDR3 reads CASSQSEQGSPLHF. The CDR3 DNA follows: TGTGCCAGCAGCCAATCTGAGCAGGGCTCACCCCTCCACTTT. This sequence joins TRBV3-1 (or the pseudogene TRBV3-2) and TRBJ1-6, with D perhaps TRBD1 (5 bases). CDR1 LGHDT and CDR2 YNNKEL come from the germline V gene (reference sequence). This CDR3 has 14 amino acids. The ends were cut back, 2 bases at V and 10 bases at J, with 12 bases in the middle.

The V gene is TRBV15, the J gene TRBJ2-7, with D possibly being TRBD1 (6 bases). V dropped 4 bases and J dropped 5 bases, with 12 bases sitting between them. This CDR3 region has 13 residues. CDR1 and CDR2 (germline): LNHNV, YYDKDF (reference sequence). The CDR3 protein is CATSKQGPDEQYF. CDR3 in DNA: TGTGCCACCAGCAAACAGGGTCCCGACGAGCAGTACTTC.

The chain recombines TRBV7-9 with TRBJ2-1, with 7 bases matching TRBD2. This CDR3 has 16 amino acids. The V and J ends lost 2 bases and 2 bases, in that order; junction bases with no gene match: 6. The germline V gene has CDR1 SEHNR and CDR2 FQNEAQ (reference sequence). The CDR3 region is CASSLSYTSAYNEQFF. The CDR3 bases are TGTGCCAGCAGCTTATCGTATACTAGCGCCTACAATGAGCAGTTCTTC.

The chain's CDR3 is CASSVTGQNTGELFF. The CDR3 DNA is TGTGCCAGCAGCGTAACGGGACAGAACACCGGGGAGCTGTTTTTT. The chain links TRBV9 to TRBJ2-2, with a possible D match to TRBD1 (6 bases). Germline CDR1 SGDLS, CDR2 YYNGEE. The CDR3 loop spans 15 amino acids. Trimming cost V 1 base and J 1 base, with 8 bases left between them.

This clone was counted once. J is TRBJ2-5 and V is TRBV6-5; a weak D match, TRBD2 (7 bases). This CDR3 is 13 amino acids long. CDR1 and CDR2 (germline): MNHEY, SVGAGI. V was clipped by 4 bases and J by 5 bases, with 11 bases between them. As DNA, the CDR3 is TGTGCCAGCAGTTGGGGGGGCTGGGAGACCCAGTACTTC. This gives the protein CASSWGGWETQYF.

The chain links TRBV5-1 to TRBJ2-3, with TRBD1 matching 7 bases. CDR3 length: 14 amino acids. Germline V gives CDR1 SGHRS, CDR2 YFSETQ. The V segment lost 2 bases and the J segment 4 bases; nucleotides outside the gene matches: 4. In DNA form, the CDR3 reads TGCGCCAGCAGCTTATCCACAGGGGCAGATACGCAGTATTTT. This codes for CASSLSTGADTQYF.

The chain is built from TRBV5-1 and TRBJ2-1, with D unclear. The CDR3 runs 14 residues. CDR1 is SGHRS and CDR2 is YFSETQ in the germline V gene. Between the trimmed V and J ends, which lost 1 base and 3 bases, there was a span of 8 bases. The CDR3 reads CASSLSNNYNEQFF. CDR3 in DNA: TGCGCCAGCAGCTTGAGCAATAACTACAATGAGCAGTTCTTC.

This chain connects TRBV30 to TRBJ1-6, with D unresolved. V was pared by 0 bases and J by 8 bases, with 11 bases between. CDR1 GTSNPN and CDR2 SVGIG come from the germline V gene (reference sequence). This CDR3 is 14 amino acids long. The CDR3 DNA sequence: TGTGCCTGGAGTGTAACCGGGAACGATTCACCCCTCCACTTT. Protein product: CAWSVTGNDSPLHF.

This rearrangement joins TRBV4-3 to TRBJ1-6; weak D call: TRBD1 (5 bases). With 0 bases removed from V and 0 bases from J, the gap between germline ends came to 12 bases. The CDR3 length is 18 residues. Germline loops: CDR1 LGHNA, CDR2 YSLEER. CDR3 sequence reads: CASSQESGGSSYNSPLHF. DNA for the CDR3: TGCGCCAGCAGCCAAGAATCGGGGGGAAGCTCCTATAATTCACCCCTCCACTTT.